This TCR beta chain emerged from a study of T cell repertoires and HLA-DP antigens. This clone was detected once. The target antigen is unknown. The CDR3 totals 15 residues. The germline CDR1 and CDR2 sequences are SGHKS and YYEKEE (reference sequence). V shed 1 base and J shed 0 bases, with 11 bases lying between them. Average purity of the negatively selected CD4+ T cells was about 98%. Method: immunoSEQ multiplex PCR; TCRdb's copy keeps in-frame clones and lacks some. Of approximately 110,000 clones detected, 85% to 95% appear once; the ten largest clones hold about 0.25%. The V call is TRBV5-5, the J call TRBJ2-7; D is perhaps TRBD1 (5 bases). The sequence was obtained from a woman under 30 in good health and CMV-seronegative. Sample: CD4+ T cells from PBMCs. This CDR3 reads CASSLIPQGSYEQYF. CDR3 coding DNA: TGTGCCAGCAGCTTGATTCCGCAGGGCTCCTACGAGCAGTACTTC.